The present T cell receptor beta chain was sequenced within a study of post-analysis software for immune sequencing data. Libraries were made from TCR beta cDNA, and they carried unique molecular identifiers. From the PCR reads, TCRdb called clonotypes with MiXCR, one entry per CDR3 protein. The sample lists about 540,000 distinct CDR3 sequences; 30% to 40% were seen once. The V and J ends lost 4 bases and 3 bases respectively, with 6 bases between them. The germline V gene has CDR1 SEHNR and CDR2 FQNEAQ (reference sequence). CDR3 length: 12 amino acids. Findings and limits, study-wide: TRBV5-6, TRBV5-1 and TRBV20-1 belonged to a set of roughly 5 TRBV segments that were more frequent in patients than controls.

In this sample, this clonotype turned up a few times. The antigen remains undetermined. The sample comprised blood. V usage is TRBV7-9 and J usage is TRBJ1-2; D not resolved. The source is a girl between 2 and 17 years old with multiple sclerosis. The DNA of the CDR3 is TGTGCCAGCAGCTCGGACGACTATGGCTACACCTTC. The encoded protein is CASSSDDYGYTF. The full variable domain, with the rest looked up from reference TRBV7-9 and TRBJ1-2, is DTGVSQNPRHKITKRGQNVTFRCDPISEHNRLYWYRQTLGQGPEFLTYFQNEAQLEKSRLLSDRFSAERPKGSFSTLEIQRTEQGDSAMYLCASSSDDYGYTFGSGTRLTVV.